There are a few counts of the clone carrying this TCR beta chain. This sample is drawn from a study of regulatory T cells in long-lasting Graves disease. Building the TCR beta libraries relied on iRepertoire HTBI primers, and CDR3 regions underwent Arm-PCR. TCRdb recomputed calls from the multiplex PCR reads with MiXCR, one row per CDR3 protein. The sample lists around 480,000 distinct CDR3 sequences, about 16% occurring once. Time point here: newly diagnosed GD, antithyroid drugs for less than 3 months. RNA isolated from PBMCs was used to make the TCR library. Trimming removed 4 bases from V and 3 bases from J, with 13 bases in between. The CDR3 consists of 14 residues. CDR1 and CDR2 from the germline V gene are SGHTA and FQGTGA. This same sample was also part of a study on T cells in Graves' hyperthyroidism and ophthalmopathy.

The source was peripheral blood mononuclear cells (PBMCs), collected at new diagnosis, from a patient treated with antithyroid drugs. The chain couples TRBV7-3 to TRBJ2-7; D is possibly TRBD1 (6 bases). The receptor was isolated from a middle-aged woman with Graves disease. CDR3 nucleotide sequence: TGTGCCAGCAGCTCCCCAACAGGGAACTACGAGCAGTACTTC. Translated: CASSSPTGNYEQYF. Together with reference TRBV7-3 and TRBJ2-7, the CDR3 gives the full variable domain: GAGVSQTPSNKVTEKGKYVELRCDPISGHTALYWYRQSLGQGPEFLIYFQGTGAADDSGLPNDRFFAVRPEGSVSTLKIQRTERGDSAVYLCASSSPTGNYEQYFGPGTRLTVT.